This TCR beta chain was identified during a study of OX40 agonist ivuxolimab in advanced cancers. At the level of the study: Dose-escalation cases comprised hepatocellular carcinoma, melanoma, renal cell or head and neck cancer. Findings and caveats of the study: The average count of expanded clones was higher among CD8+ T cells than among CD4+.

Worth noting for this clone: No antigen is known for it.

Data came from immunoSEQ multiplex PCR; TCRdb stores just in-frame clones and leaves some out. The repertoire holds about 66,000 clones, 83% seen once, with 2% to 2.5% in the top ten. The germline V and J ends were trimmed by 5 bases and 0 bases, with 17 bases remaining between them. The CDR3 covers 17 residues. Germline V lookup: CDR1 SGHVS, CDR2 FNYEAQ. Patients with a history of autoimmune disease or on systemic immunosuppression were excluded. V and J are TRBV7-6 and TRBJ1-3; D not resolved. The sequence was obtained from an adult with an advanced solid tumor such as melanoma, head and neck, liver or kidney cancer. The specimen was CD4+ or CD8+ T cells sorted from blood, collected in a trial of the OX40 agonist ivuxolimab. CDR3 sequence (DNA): TGTGCCAGCAGCGTACTGACTGCTACCCTCTCTGGAAACACCATATATTTT. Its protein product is CASSVLTATLSGNTIYF.